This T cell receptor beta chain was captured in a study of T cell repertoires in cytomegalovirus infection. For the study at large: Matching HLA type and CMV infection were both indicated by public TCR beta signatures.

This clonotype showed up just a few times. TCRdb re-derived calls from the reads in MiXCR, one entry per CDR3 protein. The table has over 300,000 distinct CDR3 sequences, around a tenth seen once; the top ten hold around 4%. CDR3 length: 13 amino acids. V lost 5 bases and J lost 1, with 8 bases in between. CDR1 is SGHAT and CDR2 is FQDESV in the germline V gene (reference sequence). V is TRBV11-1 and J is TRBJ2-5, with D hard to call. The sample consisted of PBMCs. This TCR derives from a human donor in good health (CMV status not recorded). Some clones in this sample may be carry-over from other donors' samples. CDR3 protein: CASSPPTQETQYF. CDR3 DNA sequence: TGTGCCAGCAGCCCGCCGACCCAAGAGACCCAGTACTTC. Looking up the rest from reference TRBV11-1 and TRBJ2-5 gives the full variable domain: EAEVAQSPRYKITEKSQAVAFWCDPISGHATLYWYRQILGQGPELLVQFQDESVVDDSQLPKDRFSAERLKGVDSTLKIQPAELGDSAMYLCASSPPTQETQYFGPGTRLLVL.